This TCR beta chain came from a study of OX40 agonist ivuxolimab in advanced cancers. Overall study results and limits: The study found that CD8+ T cells averaged more expanded clones than CD4+.

This CDR3 is 17 amino acids long. Trimming removed 4 bases at V and 0 bases at J, with 18 bases between. CDR1 MGHRA and CDR2 YSYEKL come from the germline V gene. As to this clone: Its antigen is currently unknown.

Here immunoSEQ multiplex PCR was the method, and the copy in TCRdb shows in-frame clones only, minus some. This table holds roughly 100,000 clones, roughly 90% found once. The TCR originated in an adult with an advanced solid tumor such as melanoma, head and neck, liver or kidney cancer. The source was CD4+ or CD8+ T cells sorted from blood, collected in a trial of the OX40 agonist ivuxolimab. The V call is TRBV4-1, the J call TRBJ1-2, with D maybe TRBD1 (6 bases). In DNA form, the CDR3 reads TGCGCCAGCAGCCTGATTCTTGGACAGTTCGCTAACTATGGCTACACCTTC. Translating it yields CASSLILGQFANYGYTF.